The T cell receptor beta chain under discussion was sequenced for a study of blood T cell repertoires in COVID-19. Study at large: Material from acute and convalescent COVID-19 was sourced from the United States, Italy and Spain.

As processed by the authors: Nucleated cell counts were estimated from reference gene primer amplification. Sequenced by immunoSEQ multiplex PCR; TCRdb stores in-frame clones only, minus some. The V and J calls and clone size were taken over from that table, and D and trimming were inferred from the DNA. The sample holds 100,000 to 150,000 clones, roughly four fifths seen once. The source of this sequence is a man aged 25-45 years with COVID-19, enrolled during active disease. The sequencing input was peripheral blood.

The CDR3 bases are TGTGCCAGCAGCCTCACCGGACAGCCCAACACCGGGGAGCTGTTTTTT. Protein: CASSLTGQPNTGELFF. J is TRBJ2-2 and V is TRBV7-8; TRBD1 might be the D (6 bases). Germline-derived CDR1 and CDR2 are SGHVS and FQNEAQ. Trimming shortened V by 5 bases and J by 2 bases, and 15 bases separated the two germline ends. The CDR3 has 16 residues. Supplemented by reference TRBV7-8 and TRBJ2-2, the full variable domain reads GAGVSQSPRYKVAKRGQDVALRCDPISGHVSLFWYQQALGQGPEFLTYFQNEAQLDKSGLPSDRFFAERPEGSVSTLKIQRTQQEDSAVYLCASSLTGQPNTGELFFGEGSRLTVL.